The sequence of this T cell receptor (beta chain) was determined in a study of Japanese encephalitis immunity and Zika vaccine responses. CFSE-labeled PBMCs were cultured 5 to 6 days with peptide pools, each at 1 ug/mL. The sort collected unfixed, live, CD56-CD19-CD16-CD3+CD4+ CFSE-low proliferating CD4 T cells. TCRdb recomputed calls from the 5' RACE reads with MiXCR, one row per CDR3 protein. Among fewer than 550 distinct CDR3 sequences, less than 8.5% were seen once, and the ten largest hold about a quarter. The CDR3 sequence is 16 residues long. V was clipped by 8 bases and J by 0 bases; unmatched bases: 10. Germline assignment: CDR1 MDHEN and CDR2 SYDVKM. By sample share, this clonotype is medium-sized (0.01 to 0.1%).

The chain joins TRBV28 to TRBJ1-3, with 7 nucleotides matching TRBD1. This specimen consisted of antigen-activated CD4+ T cells from blood, cultured, obtained during a Zika inactivated vaccine study. This receptor was identified in an adult man who received an inactivated Zika virus vaccine. This CDR3 is CASGPYRGSSGNTIYF. As DNA, the CDR3 is TGTGCCAGCGGACCATACAGGGGTAGCTCTGGAAACACCATATATTTT.